These T cell receptor beta chains were read from a single sample in a study of blood T cells in healthy people across ages. TCRdb analysed the 5' RACE reads with MiXCR anew, one entry per CDR3 protein. The data show 850,000 to 1,000,000 distinct CDR3 sequences, about 53% seen once. Sequencing was done on a sample of blood. The receptors derive from a woman in her sixties or seventies in good health. Both conserved end residues are part of each CDR3. Fields, in order: D gene, clone size, J gene, V gene, CDR3 DNA, CDR3 protein. A D gene is named only where the DNA matches it firmly. Some rows mark clone size as missing; the rest say once, few, many or name a class of expanded clone.

NA | NA | TRBJ2-7 | TRBV20-1 | TGCAGTGCTAGAGAATTGGATCCTTTCTACGAGCAGTACTTC | CSARELDPFYEQYF
TRBD2 | NA | TRBJ2-7 | TRBV10-3 | TGTGCCATTTCTAGCGGGAGTGGCTACGAGCAGTACTTC | CAISSGSGYEQYF
TRBD1 | NA | TRBJ2-4 | TRBV13 | TGTGCCAGCAGCCGAGCCCTCACGACAGGGGGCTCAAGGGCCAAAAACATTCAGTACTTC | CASSRALTTGGSRAKNIQYF
NA | NA | TRBJ2-7 | TRBV12-3/TRBV12-4 | TGTGCCAGCAGTTTAGCCACAGGACTCTACGAGCAGTACTTC | CASSLATGLYEQYF
NA | NA | TRBJ2-5 | TRBV27 | TGTGCCAGCAGTCGCGAGGTGTCAGGACTTTTGGCCCAGTACTTC | CASSREVSGLLAQYF
NA | NA | TRBJ2-3 | TRBV9 | TGTGCCAGCAGCGAGAGGTACACAGATACGCAGTATTTT | CASSERYTDTQYF
NA | NA | TRBJ2-7 | TRBV27 | TGTGCCAGCAGTTCAAGGAGTAAAAGGGAGCAGTACTTC | CASSSRSKREQYF
NA | few | TRBJ2-5 | TRBV4-3 | TGCGCCAGCAGCCGCACTGCCGACCTTAGCGGAGAGACCCAGTACTTC | CASSRTADLSGETQYF
TRBD2 | NA | TRBJ2-7 | TRBV28 | TGTGCCAGCATCCCCCTTATGTCGGGAGGCCCGGGCGAGCAGTACTTC | CASIPLMSGGPGEQYF
NA | NA | TRBJ1-2 | TRBV4-1 | TGCGCCAGCAGCCGGATGGTACAGGCGACCTATGGCTACACCTTC | CASSRMVQATYGYTF
TRBD2 | NA | TRBJ2-2 | TRBV11-2 | TGTGCCAGCAGCCGGACCGGGAGGGTTAACACCGGGGAGCTGTTTTTT | CASSRTGRVNTGELFF
NA | few | TRBJ2-3 | TRBV28 | TGTGCCAGCAGTTTAGTTCTGTTTGCCGCTACAGCGGAGCTCAGCACAGATACGCAGTATTTT | CASSLVLFAATAELSTDTQYF
NA | NA | TRBJ1-1 | TRBV16 | TGTGCCAGCAGCCAATACTTTCCGGGAGAAGCTTTCTTT | CASSQYFPGEAFF
TRBD1 | once | TRBJ1-1 | TRBV2 | TGTGCCAGCAGGGACAGAGACAGGGTGAACACTGAAGCTTTCTTT | CASRDRDRVNTEAFF
TRBD2 | NA | TRBJ2-7 | TRBV6-5 | TGTGCCAGCTGTCGGGGGGACGAGCAGTACTTC | CASCRGDEQYF
NA | NA | TRBJ1-2 | TRBV12-3/TRBV12-4 | TGTGCCAGCAGTGCCGCCCGGACGGGCTATGGCTACACCTTC | CASSAARTGYGYTF
NA | NA | TRBJ2-1 | TRBV7-2 | TGTGCCAGCAGCTTAGTTCAGCGAAATGAGCAGTTCTTC | CASSLVQRNEQFF
NA | few | TRBJ2-7 | TRBV10-3 | TGTGCCATCCAGGCGTCTAGCGAGGCCTACGAGCAGTACTTC | CAIQASSEAYEQYF
NA | few | TRBJ1-6 | TRBV25-1 | TGTGCCAGCAGTGACGGGGTAACCCAAATTAATTCACCCCTCCACTTT | CASSDGVTQINSPLHF